This is a list of T cell receptor beta chains from one sample in a study of blood T cell repertoires in COVID-19. Generated by immunoSEQ multiplex PCR, the TCRdb table keeps only in-frame clones and is missing some. The sample consists of about 380,000 clones, about 85% of them appearing once. The sequencing input was peripheral blood. The receptors derive from a woman in her late teens or twenties with acute or convalescent COVID-19. Each CDR3 is given with its conserved first and last residue. The D gene is left open where the match is weak. Not every row has a clone size; where given, it reads once, few, many or a size class.

J gene,V gene,D gene,clone size,CDR3 DNA,CDR3 protein
TRBJ1-1,TRBV27,-,-,TGTGCCAGCAGTTTTGGTCGGGGATCAACCATGAACACTGAAGCTTTCTTT,CASSFGRGSTMNTEAFF
TRBJ1-2,TRBV30,-,once,TGTGCCTGGAATCCAGGGGAACAGGGCGACGGCTACACCTTC,CAWNPGEQGDGYTF
TRBJ1-2,TRBV6-5,-,-,TGTGCCAGCTTCTCCCGCGGCAGGGCCGCCTATGGCTACACCTTC,CASFSRGRAAYGYTF
TRBJ2-7,TRBV28,TRBD2,-,TGTGCCAGCAGTTTAGCTAGCGGGAGGGATTGGGAGCAGTACTTC,CASSLASGRDWEQYF
TRBJ1-1,TRBV7-9,-,-,TGTGCCAGCAGCTGGGGGGGGGAGCTGAGGACTGAAGCTTTCTTT,CASSWGGELRTEAFF
TRBJ2-1,TRBV2,-,-,TGTGCCAGCAGTGAATTGGCGTTACGGGTCTACAATGAGCAGTTCTTC,CASSELALRVYNEQFF
TRBJ1-3,TRBV12-5,-,-,TGTGCTAGTGGTTTGTCGACAGGTGGAAACACCATATATTTT,CASGLSTGGNTIYF
TRBJ2-1,TRBV3-1/TRBV3-2,TRBD2,-,TGTGCCAGCAGGTCCCGACTAGCCTATGAGCAGTTCTTC,CASRSRLAYEQFF
TRBJ2-3,TRBV11-3,TRBD2,-,TGTGCCAGCAGCTATAGCGGGATCGCCGGGACGCAGTATTTT,CASSYSGIAGTQYF
TRBJ2-2,TRBV14,TRBD1,once,TGTGCCAGCAGCCACCTCACCGGGACAGGTACCGGGGAGCTGTTTTTT,CASSHLTGTGTGELFF
TRBJ2-2,TRBV12-3/TRBV12-4,-,-,TGTGCCAGCAGTCTGTTTGGTAGCGGGGAGCTGTTTTTT,CASSLFGSGELFF
TRBJ2-7,TRBV3-1/TRBV3-2,-,-,TGTGCCAGCAGCCAAGAAGTTGGGGGCGGCGAGCAGTACTTC,CASSQEVGGGEQYF
TRBJ2-5,TRBV5-5,TRBD2,-,TGTGCCAGCAGCCGTAGCGGGGGCACCCAAGAGACCCAGTACTTC,CASSRSGGTQETQYF
TRBJ2-3,TRBV5-1,-,-,TGCGCCAGCAGCAGACAAGGTACGCAGTATTTT,CASSRQGTQYF